The rows below give T cell receptor beta chains drawn from one sample of a study of monozygotic twins with inflammatory bowel disease. Each CDR3 protein gets one entry in TCRdb, which reprocessed the 5' RACE reads and gives no DNA. The sample totals approximately 40,000 distinct CDR3 sequences; its top ten clones hold 5.3%. The sequenced sample consisted of blood. The source of these receptors is a human donor with ulcerative colitis or Crohn's disease, or a healthy co-twin of an affected twin (not recorded which). Each CDR3 is given with its conserved first and last residue. Some rows mark clone size as missing; the rest say once, few, many or name a class of expanded clone.

CASRSGSGNTGELFF,TRBJ2-2,TRBV5-1,.
CASSPFGGNADTQYF,TRBJ2-3,TRBV11-3,.
CASSKQASQYF,TRBJ2-3,TRBV6-2/TRBV6-3,.
CSARQGDQPQHF,TRBJ1-5,TRBV20-1,.
CASSRTQNNSPLHF,TRBJ1-6,TRBV18,.
CASSPQGISNTEAFF,TRBJ1-1,TRBV18,.
CASSQAGNYGYTF,TRBJ1-2,TRBV4-1,.
CASSIPDYNEQFF,TRBJ2-1,TRBV19,.
CSASSRSGASYNEQFF,TRBJ2-1,TRBV20-1,.
CASSRGNRGTEAFF,TRBJ1-1,TRBV12-3/TRBV12-4,.
CASRHRDRWDEQFF,TRBJ2-1,TRBV19,.
CASSLGASVTGDTEAFF,TRBJ1-1,TRBV5-1,.
CASSLGRVDSPLHF,TRBJ1-6,TRBV7-2,.
CAWSVRRVLNYGYTF,TRBJ1-2,TRBV30,.
CASSEGRDQPQHF,TRBJ1-5,TRBV6-1,.
CASSRTANSPLHF,TRBJ1-6,TRBV11-2,.
CASVGRGTGELFF,TRBJ2-2,TRBV6-6,.
CASSQVFQGFKETQYF,TRBJ2-5,TRBV4-1,.
CASSLGGNGYTF,TRBJ1-2,TRBV5-5,.
CASSYGLGADTQYF,TRBJ2-3,TRBV6-2/TRBV6-3,medium-sized
CASSLDSGYSSYEQYF,TRBJ2-7,TRBV7-2,.
CAISESWGSGEEQYF,TRBJ2-7,TRBV10-3,.
CASSLAPGSQPEQFF,TRBJ2-1,TRBV5-1,.
CASSYRPSNRHTSSNYGYTF,TRBJ1-2,TRBV6-2/TRBV6-3,.
CASSLAGAGNTIYF,TRBJ1-3,TRBV27,.
CAISDRGHEQYF,TRBJ2-7,TRBV10-3,.
CASSHRGGTTDTQYF,TRBJ2-3,TRBV27,.
CASSPEGAGELFF,TRBJ2-2,TRBV7-9,.
CASSYSETGGQFF,TRBJ2-1,TRBV6-6,.
CASIPPGDGNTIYF,TRBJ1-3,TRBV6-5,.
CASSLSVAGAHEQFF,TRBJ2-1,TRBV28,.
CASSLYYPNTGELFF,TRBJ2-2,TRBV5-1,.
CASSFRGHWEAFF,TRBJ1-1,TRBV27,.
CSARGPGDQGQPQHF,TRBJ1-5,TRBV20-1,.
CASSLMLYEQYF,TRBJ2-7,TRBV7-9,.
CASSDSRTNRVDTQYF,TRBJ2-3,TRBV7-9,.
CAISESIRTSYNSPLHF,TRBJ1-6,TRBV10-3,.
CASSGPTSYNEQFF,TRBJ2-1,TRBV9,.
CASGFGGGSEQYF,TRBJ2-7,TRBV12-5,.
CASSPLESEKLFF,TRBJ1-4,TRBV18,.
CSARNISGANVLTF,TRBJ2-6,TRBV20-1,.
CASSLADWTGGGYNEQFF,TRBJ2-1,TRBV12-3/TRBV12-4,.
CSAPGPGRRGETQYF,TRBJ2-5,TRBV20-1,.
CASRQGPSGANVLTF,TRBJ2-6,TRBV6-1,.
CASMGGSVNQPQHF,TRBJ1-5,TRBV19,.
CASSHRGTDEQYF,TRBJ2-7,TRBV4-3,.
CASSLTSDYGEKLFF,TRBJ1-4,TRBV7-9,.
CASSYGVPSYYNEQFF,TRBJ2-1,TRBV11-2,.
CAIGTGDEKLFF,TRBJ1-4,TRBV28,.